Listed here are 29 T cell receptor beta chains from one sample, sequenced in a study of T-cell memory formation after mild COVID-19. TCRdb re-analysed the 5' RACE reads in MiXCR, keeping a single row per CDR3 protein. The table has hundreds of thousands of distinct CDR3 sequences, 28% seen once; the top ten hold approximately 13%. Sequencing was done on a sample of PBMCs or a T cell subset sorted from them (not recorded which). These receptors were taken from an adult woman who had mild COVID-19 (a few samples of this study predate the infection). Cell type and time point are not known.

This chain uses TRBV15 with TRBJ2-7; D ambiguous. The CDR3 consists of 14 residues. CDR1 is LNHNV, CDR2 YYDKDF, per germline (reference sequence). Trimming removed 0 bases from V and 6 bases from J, with 12 bases in between. The CDR3 nucleotides read TGTGCCACCAGCAGAGATTTCTCTAATGCCGAGCAGTACTTC. Residues: CATSRDFSNAEQYF.

This sequence joins TRBV5-1 and TRBJ1-2; the match to TRBD1 covers 9 bases. The length of the CDR3 is 15 residues. V lost 0 bases, J lost 6 bases, and 6 bases stayed unmatched. The V gene's germline CDR1 is SGHRS and CDR2 YFSETQ. Here the CDR3 reads CASSLEGTGINGYTF. The CDR3 DNA reads as TGCGCCAGCAGCTTGGAAGGGACAGGGATTAATGGCTACACCTTC.

The chain carries TRBV7-9 and TRBJ2-5; the D gene is possibly TRBD2 (6 bases). Germline assignment: CDR1 SEHNR and CDR2 FQNEAQ (reference sequence). The CDR3 extends over 16 amino acids. Trimming pared 4 bases from V and 1 base from J, leaving 16 bases between. The CDR3 loop is CASSSNGGYTQETQYF. In DNA form, the CDR3 reads TGTGCCAGCAGCTCCAACGGGGGATATACCCAAGAGACCCAGTACTTC.

In its sample, this clonotype was seen a few times. This chain joins TRBV24-1 and TRBJ1-2; D not certain. V was pared by 5 bases and J by 0 bases, with 9 bases between. CDR1 and CDR2 from the germline V gene are KGHDR and SFDVKD. CDR3 length: 14 residues. This CDR3 is CATSGGNTNYGYTF. The DNA of the CDR3 is TGTGCCACCAGTGGCGGAAATACTAACTATGGCTACACCTTC.

The chain links TRBV15 to TRBJ2-1; D not resolved. Germline V gene lookup returns CDR1 LNHNV and CDR2 YYDKDF (reference sequence). The CDR3 runs to 15 residues. Trimming shortened V by 0 bases and J by 6 bases, and 12 bases separated the two germline ends. The CDR3, as DNA: TGTGCCACCAGCAGAGATTTCGAGAGAACCAATGAGCAGTTCTTC. Its protein product is CATSRDFERTNEQFF.

This clonotype was recorded a few times. V and J are TRBV27 and TRBJ2-3; 12 bases agree with TRBD2. Germline V gene sequence: CDR1 MNHEY, CDR2 SMNVEV (reference sequence). The V gene end was trimmed by 5 bases and the J gene end by 5 bases; junction bases not matched to a gene: 8. This CDR3 contains 16 residues. CDR3 in amino acids: CASSPTTSGSRDTQYF. CDR3 coding DNA: TGTGCCAGCAGTCCCACGACTAGCGGGAGTCGAGATACGCAGTATTTT.

This clonotype was counted a few times. The chain is built from TRBV10-3 and TRBJ2-1, with 7 bases matching TRBD1. V gave up 0 bases and J gave up 3 bases; unmatched junction bases: 2. CDR1 ENHRY and CDR2 SYGVKD come from the germline V gene. CDR3 size: 15 residues. The CDR3 reads CAISESRQGYNEQFF. The CDR3 region has the DNA TGTGCCATCAGTGAGTCGAGACAGGGCTACAATGAGCAGTTCTTC.

V is TRBV12-5 and J is TRBJ2-7; possibly TRBD2 for D (6 bases). The CDR3 totals 15 residues. V shed 6 bases and J shed 2 bases, with 17 bases lying between them. The germline gives CDR1 LGHNT, CDR2 FRNRAP. The DNA for the CDR3 is TGTGCTAGTGGACCCGCCGGACTACCGGCCTACGAGCAGTACTTC. It yields the protein CASGPAGLPAYEQYF. The whole variable domain, filled in from reference TRBV12-5 and TRBJ2-7, reads DARVTQTPRHKVTEMGQEVTMRCQPILGHNTVFWYRQTMMQGLELLAYFRNRAPLDDSGMPKDRFSAEMPDATLATLKIQPSEPRDSAVYFCASGPAGLPAYEQYFGPGTRLTVT.

The chain links TRBV7-9 to TRBJ2-7, with D maybe TRBD2 (5 bases). There are 16 residues in the CDR3. Deletions cut 3 bases from V and 0 bases from J, with 15 bases between. The V gene's germline CDR1 is SEHNR and CDR2 FQNEAQ (reference sequence). The CDR3 DNA sequence: TGTGCCAGCAGCTTGAACCGAGGGCTGAGCTCCTACGAGCAGTACTTC. It translates to CASSLNRGLSSYEQYF.

This clonotype was seen ten or more times. The CDR3, as DNA: TGTGCCAGCAGTGAGGATAGCGGGAGGGGCAAGTTCTTC. This translates into CASSEDSGRGKFF. The chain is built from TRBV2 and TRBJ2-1; 11 positions match TRBD2. This CDR3 is 13 amino acids long. The V gene end was trimmed by 3 bases and the J gene end by 14 bases; junction bases not matched to a gene: 6. Germline CDR1 SNHLY, CDR2 FYNNEI.

CDR3 loop: CACGTPYEQYF. Written as DNA, the CDR3 is TGTGCCTGCGGGACCCCCTACGAGCAGTACTTC. This rearrangement joins TRBV30 to TRBJ2-7; the D call may be TRBD1 or TRBD2 (5 bases each). This CDR3 region has 11 residues. V gave up 6 bases and J gave up 2 bases, with 8 bases separating them. Germline V gene sequence: CDR1 GTSNPN, CDR2 SVGIG (reference sequence).

The rearrangement joins TRBV20-1 to TRBJ2-1; TRBD1 agrees at 9 bases. V lost 0 bases and J lost 9; bases outside the gene matches: 6. Germline CDR1 and CDR2: DFQATT and SNEGSKA (reference sequence). CDR3 length: 14 residues. The CDR3, as DNA: TGCAGTGCTAGAGACCCGGGACAGGGATTTGAGCAGTTCTTC. It encodes CSARDPGQGFEQFF.

A few counts support this clonotype. V gene TRBV10-3 combines with J gene TRBJ2-7, with TRBD2 as a possible D gene (7 bases). The V end was cut by 6 bases, the J end by 6 bases, with 18 bases between. The CDR3 consists of 14 residues. The germline V gene encodes CDR1 ENHRY and CDR2 SYGVKD. CDR3: CAIRQQGSGGEQYF. The CDR3 region has the DNA TGTGCCATCAGGCAACAGGGATCGGGGGGCGAGCAGTACTTC.

This chain joins TRBV20-1 and TRBJ1-2; the match to TRBD1 covers 11 bases. Germline V gene sequence: CDR1 DFQATT, CDR2 SNEGSKA (reference sequence). The CDR3 is 16 amino acids. Trimming removed 1 base from V and 0 bases from J; junction bases left unmatched: 4. The CDR3: CSARGGQGAPNYGYTF. In DNA, the CDR3 is TGCAGTGCTAGAGGTGGACAGGGGGCGCCTAACTATGGCTACACCTTC.

The table lists this clonotype with a few counts. The chain uses TRBV5-1 and TRBJ2-7; no clear D. The CDR3 totals 14 residues. Trimming removed 1 base from V and 5 bases from J, with 13 bases in between. The germline gives CDR1 SGHRS, CDR2 YFSETQ. As DNA, the CDR3 is TGCGCCAGCAGCTTGCGAGTTTCTGGGGACGAGCAGTACTTC. Encoded protein: CASSLRVSGDEQYF.

This chain joins TRBV12-5 and TRBJ1-5; D ambiguous. The CDR3 runs to 13 residues. The V gene lost 2 bases and the J gene lost 3 bases, with 5 bases spanning the gap. Germline loops: CDR1 LGHNT, CDR2 FRNRAP. CDR3 loop: CASGLYSNQPQHF. DNA for the CDR3: TGTGCTAGTGGTTTGTACTCCAATCAGCCCCAGCATTTT.

This clonotype was counted only a few times. The junction shows a germline mismatch at one end, possibly a read error. The chain joins TRBV7-7 to TRBJ2-5, with 15 bases aligning to TRBD2. CDR1 is SSHAT and CDR2 is FNYEAQ in the germline V gene (reference sequence). This CDR3 has 16 residues. In DNA, the CDR3 is TGTGCTAGCAGCCCGACGGGACTAGCGGGAGGCGAGACCCAGTACTTC. Amino acids: CASSPTGLAGGETQYF.

The sample holds a few counts of this clonotype. J is TRBJ1-5 and V is TRBV15; D unresolved. V was shortened by 3 bases and J by 4 bases, with 4 bases between the two germline ends. The CDR3 extends over 12 amino acids. Germline V lookup: CDR1 LNHNV, CDR2 YYDKDF (reference sequence). The CDR3 spells CATSSRNQPQHF. The CDR3 DNA reads TGTGCCACCAGCAGCCGGAATCAGCCCCAGCATTTT.

V and J are TRBV12-3 or TRBV12-4 and TRBJ1-2; D is unresolved. V was trimmed by 2 bases and J by 8 bases, leaving 12 bases between them. The CDR3 length is 13 residues. The CDR3 coding sequence is TGTGCCAGCAGTTTACCCTTCGGACGAGGCTACACCTTC. Its protein product is CASSLPFGRGYTF.

The chain links TRBV12-3 or TRBV12-4 to TRBJ1-1; no definite D call. The CDR3 covers 14 residues. The V gene lost 7 bases and the J gene lost 6 bases, with 18 bases spanning the gap. The CDR3 DNA follows: TGTGCCAGCACCTCCGAACCACCGGGATCTGAAGCTTTCTTT. Its translation: CASTSEPPGSEAFF.

The rearrangement uses TRBV7-6 and TRBJ2-3; D is undetermined. Germline V CDR1 and CDR2: SGHVS, FNYEAQ. The CDR3 totals 15 residues. Deletions cut 5 bases from V and 0 bases from J, with 12 bases between. The CDR3 DNA sequence: TGTGCCAGCAGCCCGGGCCCGGCTAGCACAGATACGCAGTATTTT. This translates into CASSPGPASTDTQYF.

This chain connects TRBV7-6 to TRBJ2-1; D call uncertain. This CDR3 has 17 amino acids. CDR1 is SGHVS and CDR2 is FNYEAQ in the germline V gene. V lost 8 bases to trimming and J lost 1 base, with 21 bases between them. The CDR3 loop reads CASGPAAQRNSYNEQFF. In DNA, the CDR3 is TGTGCCAGCGGGCCAGCAGCACAGCGAAATTCCTACAATGAGCAGTTCTTC.

This clonotype was counted a few times. The chain recombines TRBV20-1 with TRBJ2-7; 8 bases line up with TRBD1. V shed 4 bases and J 5 bases; nucleotides not matched to a gene: 7. Germline V gene lookup returns CDR1 DFQATT and CDR2 SNEGSKA (reference sequence). The CDR3 has 13 residues. The CDR3 region is CSAKRTGIDEQYF. The CDR3 DNA is TGCAGTGCTAAAAGGACAGGGATCGACGAGCAGTACTTC.

This clonotype turned up a few times. The gene calls are TRBV9 and TRBJ1-1, with a possible D match to TRBD1 (6 bases). Trimming left V 3 bases short and J 2 bases short, with 14 bases between. Germline lookup yields CDR1 SGDLS and CDR2 YYNGEE. CDR3 length equals 15 residues. CDR3 coding DNA: TGTGCCAGCAGCGCCACTGGGACACCCAACACTGAAGCTTTCTTT. This encodes CASSATGTPNTEAFF.

The chain has TRBV7-9 and TRBJ2-5; 8 bases align to TRBD2. CDR1 is SEHNR, CDR2 FQNEAQ, per germline (reference sequence). The CDR3 spans 16 residues. V shed 4 bases and J 2 bases; nucleotides not matched to a gene: 9. CDR3 bases: TGTGCCAGCAGCTATTCCGGGACTAGTCGGCAAGAGACCCAGTACTTC. Its translation is CASSYSGTSRQETQYF.

This sequence joins TRBV3-1 and TRBJ2-1; 11 bases match TRBD2. This CDR3 has 17 residues. Looked up from germline, CDR1 is LGHDT and CDR2 is YNNKEL (reference sequence). The trim removed 4 bases at V and 6 bases at J, leaving 11 bases unmatched. The CDR3 is CASSLSSGGYPFNEQFF. In nucleotides, the CDR3 is TGTGCCAGCAGCCTCTCTAGCGGGGGGTATCCCTTCAATGAGCAGTTCTTC.

The chain combines TRBV10-3 with TRBJ1-1, with D possibly matching TRBD1 (5 bases). CDR3 length equals 15 residues. Trimming took off 3 bases at V and 1 base at J, with 12 bases between the two ends. CDR1 and CDR2 from the germline V gene are ENHRY and SYGVKD. The CDR3 spells CAISDQGQPNTEAFF. The CDR3 DNA is TGTGCCATCAGTGATCAAGGACAACCGAACACTGAAGCTTTCTTT.

This chain uses TRBV4-1 with TRBJ2-7; TRBD2 agrees at 7 bases. Germline V CDR1 and CDR2: MGHRA, YSYEKL. V gave up 1 base and J gave up 4 bases; unmatched junction bases: 10. CDR3 length equals 16 residues. This CDR3 reads CASSQASGLENYEQYF. CDR3 nucleotide sequence: TGCGCCAGCAGCCAAGCCTCCGGACTAGAGAATTACGAGCAGTACTTC.

The V gene is TRBV25-1, the J gene TRBJ2-1, with TRBD2 identical over 8 bases. Germline CDR1 is MGHDK and CDR2 is SYGVNS. This CDR3 contains 14 residues. V lost 5 bases, J lost 5 bases, and 5 bases stayed unmatched. CDR3 nucleotide sequence: TGTGCCAGCAGTCAAGCGGGAGCCAACAATGAGCAGTTCTTC. Translated, it gives CASSQAGANNEQFF.